Listed below are T cell receptor beta chains from one sample, sequenced in a study of cytomegalovirus exposure and HLA in healthy donors. Assay used: immunoSEQ multiplex PCR; TCRdb lists only in-frame clones, some missing. The sample includes tens of thousands of clones, more than 75% of them seen just once. What was sequenced was PBMCs. These receptors came from a human donor in good health. The CDR3 runs from the conserved cysteine through the conserved F or W. Fields, in order: CDR3 DNA, CDR3 protein, CDR3 length, D gene, J gene, V gene, clone size. A D gene is named only where the DNA matches it firmly. A row's size may be missing; if present it is once, few, many or a size class.

DNA: TGCGCCAGCAGCCTGGCGGACAGGGGGTCGGACGAGCAGTACTTC; CDR3: CASSLADRGSDEQYF; length: 15; D: TRBD1; J: TRBJ2-7; V: TRBV5-1; size: NA
DNA: TGTGCCATCAGTGGAACAGGGGGCTTGGACACCATATATTTT; CDR3: CAISGTGGLDTIYF; length: 14; D: TRBD1; J: TRBJ1-3; V: TRBV10-3; size: NA
DNA: TGTGCCAGCTCGACTAGCCGAAACTACGAGCAGTACTTC; CDR3: CASSTSRNYEQYF; length: 13; D: TRBD2; J: TRBJ2-7; V: TRBV6-1; size: NA
DNA: TGCGCCAGCAGCTTGCCCCAGCGGGAGGGCCGAATTAGGTTGCAGTACTTC; CDR3: CASSLPQREGRIRLQYF; length: 17; D: TRBD2; J: TRBJ2-7; V: TRBV5-1; size: NA
DNA: TGTGCCAGCACCCAGGGGGTGGGGAACTACGAGCAGTACTTC; CDR3: CASTQGVGNYEQYF; length: 14; D: TRBD1; J: TRBJ2-7; V: TRBV2; size: once
DNA: TGCGCCAGCAGCGGAAACGGACAGGGCCCGGGAAACACCATATATTTT; CDR3: CASSGNGQGPGNTIYF; length: 16; D: TRBD1; J: TRBJ1-3; V: TRBV5-1; size: NA
DNA: TGCGCCAGCACTAGGACTAGCAGAAACACCGGGGAGCTGTTTTTT; CDR3: CASTRTSRNTGELFF; length: 15; D: TRBD2; J: TRBJ2-2; V: TRBV5-1; size: NA
DNA: TGTGCCAGCAGCGCTCGGACAGGGTTCGGAAACACCATATATTTT; CDR3: CASSARTGFGNTIYF; length: 15; D: TRBD1; J: TRBJ1-3; V: TRBV7-2; size: few
DNA: TGTGCCAGTAGTAAGGCCAGGGTGGGAGAGACCCAGTACTTC; CDR3: CASSKARVGETQYF; length: 14; D: NA; J: TRBJ2-5; V: TRBV19; size: NA
DNA: TGTGCCAGCAGCTTAGACGGGAGATTCGTGGGAAAACTGTTTTTT; CDR3: CASSLDGRFVGKLFF; length: 15; D: NA; J: TRBJ1-4; V: TRBV7-8; size: few
DNA: TGTGCCAGCAGTGCCGGGGGGTACACAGATACGCAGTATTTT; CDR3: CASSAGGYTDTQYF; length: 14; D: TRBD2; J: TRBJ2-3; V: TRBV25-1; size: NA
DNA: TGTGCCACCAGGACCGCAGGCGCCTCCTACGAGCAGTACTTC; CDR3: CATRTAGASYEQYF; length: 14; D: NA; J: TRBJ2-7; V: TRBV28; size: NA
DNA: TGTGCCAGCAGACCACAGGGGTACTCTGGAAACACCATATATTTT; CDR3: CASRPQGYSGNTIYF; length: 15; D: TRBD1; J: TRBJ1-3; V: TRBV6-1; size: NA
DNA: TGTGCCAGCAGCGTAGCGGCACAGGGACCTGGCTACACCTTC; CDR3: CASSVAAQGPGYTF; length: 14; D: NA; J: TRBJ1-2; V: TRBV9; size: few
DNA: TGCGCCAGCAGCTTGGTAGGGACAGGGGCCACCGGGGAGCTGTTTTTT; CDR3: CASSLVGTGATGELFF; length: 16; D: TRBD1; J: TRBJ2-2; V: TRBV5-1; size: NA
DNA: TGTGCCAGCAGCTGGGGACAGGGGGCCTCTTTGAACACTGAAGCTTTCTTT; CDR3: CASSWGQGASLNTEAFF; length: 17; D: TRBD1; J: TRBJ1-1; V: TRBV11-2; size: NA
DNA: TGTGCCAGCAGCTTAAATCCCGCGGGGGCCTACAATGAGCAGTTCTTC; CDR3: CASSLNPAGAYNEQFF; length: 16; D: TRBD2; J: TRBJ2-1; V: TRBV7-3; size: NA
DNA: TGTGCCAGCACCCGAGCGGGAATAAGCTACGAGCAGTACTTC; CDR3: CASTRAGISYEQYF; length: 14; D: TRBD2; J: TRBJ2-7; V: TRBV28; size: NA
DNA: TGTGCCTGGAGCCCCCTAGCGGGGGGCCGAAAAGAGACCCAGTACTTC; CDR3: CAWSPLAGGRKETQYF; length: 16; D: TRBD2; J: TRBJ2-5; V: TRBV30; size: NA
DNA: TGTGCCAGCAGCCCGCTACCTAAGAACACCGGGGAGCTGTTTTTT; CDR3: CASSPLPKNTGELFF; length: 15; D: NA; J: TRBJ2-2; V: TRBV7-3; size: NA
DNA: TGTGCCAGCAGTTCGGCGGGAGAAGTATCCTACAATGAGCAGTTCTTC; CDR3: CASSSAGEVSYNEQFF; length: 16; D: TRBD2; J: TRBJ2-1; V: TRBV28; size: NA
DNA: TGCGCCAGCAGCCAAGTCCTATGGGCTAGCGGTCGATCGGAGCAGTACTTC; CDR3: CASSQVLWASGRSEQYF; length: 17; D: TRBD2; J: TRBJ2-7; V: TRBV4-3; size: NA
DNA: TGTGCCAGCAGCCTGACAGGGGCGGCCTCCGAGCAGTACTTC; CDR3: CASSLTGAASEQYF; length: 14; D: TRBD1; J: TRBJ2-7; V: TRBV28; size: NA
DNA: TGTGCCAGCTCAACCACAGGGGCAGGACAGCCCCAGCATTTT; CDR3: CASSTTGAGQPQHF; length: 14; D: TRBD1; J: TRBJ1-5; V: TRBV18; size: NA